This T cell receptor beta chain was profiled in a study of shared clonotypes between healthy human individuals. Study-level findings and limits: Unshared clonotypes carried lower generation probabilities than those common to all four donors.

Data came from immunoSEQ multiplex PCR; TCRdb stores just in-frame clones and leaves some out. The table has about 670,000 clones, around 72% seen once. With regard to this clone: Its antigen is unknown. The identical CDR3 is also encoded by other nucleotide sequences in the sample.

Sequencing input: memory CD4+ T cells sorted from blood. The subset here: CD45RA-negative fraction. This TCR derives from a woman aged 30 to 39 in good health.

CDR3 residues: CASSLGLGEGETQYF. The DNA for the CDR3 is TGTGCCAGCAGCCTCGGACTGGGCGAGGGGGAGACCCAGTACTTC. This chain joins TRBV28 and TRBJ2-5, with D possibly being TRBD1 or TRBD2 (5 bases each). This CDR3 spans 15 amino acids. The V gene lost 6 bases and the J gene lost 5 bases, with 19 bases spanning the gap. Germline-derived CDR1 and CDR2 are MDHEN and SYDVKM.